Sequencing of this TCR beta chain was carried out in a study of T cell changes during pregnancy in multiple sclerosis. Generated by immunoSEQ multiplex PCR, the TCRdb table keeps only in-frame clones and is missing some. The sample records some 70,000 clones, around nine tenths being singletons. The sequencing here drew on peripheral blood, taken in the second trimester of pregnancy. This clonotype originated in a female donor in good health, enrolled as a control in a pregnancy study.

CDR3 coding DNA: TGCGCCAGCAGCCGGGGGACAGGGGTTTTGGAGACCCAGTACTTC. Its protein product is CASSRGTGVLETQYF. The rearrangement uses TRBV4-3 and TRBJ2-5; 10 bases are shared with TRBD1. V lost 4 bases and J lost 5; bases outside the gene matches: 7. Per the germline V gene, CDR1 is LGHNA and CDR2 is YSLEER. The CDR3 consists of 15 residues.